What follows is one T cell receptor (beta chain) and its context. Its antigen is as yet unknown. The data were taken from a study of shared clonotypes between healthy human individuals. Study results and limitations: When naive CD4 clonotypes were compared across a few donors, approximately 4.9% were shared.

The CDR3 is 16 amino acids. V dropped 0 bases and J dropped 0 bases, with 11 bases sitting between them. Germline V lookup: CDR1 SGHRS, CDR2 YFSETQ. Naivety among CD8 cells was defined by CD45RO negativity and positive CCR7 selection, thereby excluding terminally differentiated effector memory CD45RA+ cells. Deep-level running was used for the assay. Clones were read by immunoSEQ multiplex PCR, and TCRdb kept only the in-frame ones, dropping some. The sample lists about 1,800,000 clones, approximately 94% occurring once. The sequence was collected from a young man in good health. The chain couples TRBV5-1 to TRBJ2-3; D gene uncertain. What was sequenced was naive CD8+ T cells sorted from blood. CDR3 residues: CASSLGQLSSTDTQYF. The CDR3 nucleotides read TGCGCCAGCAGCTTGGGTCAACTATCTAGCACAGATACGCAGTATTTT.